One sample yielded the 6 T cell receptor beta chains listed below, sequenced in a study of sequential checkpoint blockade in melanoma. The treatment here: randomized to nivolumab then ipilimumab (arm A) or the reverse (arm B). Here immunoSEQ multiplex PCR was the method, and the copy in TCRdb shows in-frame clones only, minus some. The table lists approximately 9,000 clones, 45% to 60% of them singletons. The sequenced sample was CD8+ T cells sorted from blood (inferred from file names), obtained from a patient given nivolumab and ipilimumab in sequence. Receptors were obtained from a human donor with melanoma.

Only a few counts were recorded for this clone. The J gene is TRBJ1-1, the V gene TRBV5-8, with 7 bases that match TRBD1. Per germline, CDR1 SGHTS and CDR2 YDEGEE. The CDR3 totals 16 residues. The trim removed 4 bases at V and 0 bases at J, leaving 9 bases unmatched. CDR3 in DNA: TGTGCCAGCAGCCCCCTAAACAGGGGCCTGAACACTGAAGCTTTCTTT. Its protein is CASSPLNRGLNTEAFF.

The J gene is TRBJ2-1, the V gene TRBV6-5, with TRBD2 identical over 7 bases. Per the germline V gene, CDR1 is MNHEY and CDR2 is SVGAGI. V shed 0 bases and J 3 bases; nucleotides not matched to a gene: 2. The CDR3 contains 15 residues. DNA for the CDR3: TGTGCCAGCAGTTACTCAAGCGGGGACTACAATGAGCAGTTCTTC. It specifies CASSYSSGDYNEQFF.

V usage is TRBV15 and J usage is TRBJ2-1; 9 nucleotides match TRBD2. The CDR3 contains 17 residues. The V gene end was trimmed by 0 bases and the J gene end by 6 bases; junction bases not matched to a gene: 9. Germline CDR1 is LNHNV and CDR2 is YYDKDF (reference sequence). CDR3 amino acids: CATSRDLAGGQGNEQFF. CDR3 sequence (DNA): TGTGCCACCAGCAGAGATCTGGCGGGAGGGCAAGGCAATGAGCAGTTCTTC.

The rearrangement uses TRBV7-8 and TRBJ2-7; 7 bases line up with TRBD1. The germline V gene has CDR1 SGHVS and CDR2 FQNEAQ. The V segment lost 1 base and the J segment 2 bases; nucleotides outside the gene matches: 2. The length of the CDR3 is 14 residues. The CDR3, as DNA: TGTGCCAGCAGCTTAGGAGGGGGCCCCTACGAGCAGTACTTC. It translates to CASSLGGGPYEQYF.

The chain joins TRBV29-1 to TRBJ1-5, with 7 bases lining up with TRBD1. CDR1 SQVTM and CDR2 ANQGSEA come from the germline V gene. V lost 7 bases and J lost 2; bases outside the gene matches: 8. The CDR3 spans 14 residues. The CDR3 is CSARDREGNQPQHF. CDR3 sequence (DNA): TGCAGCGCCCGAGACAGGGAAGGCAATCAGCCCCAGCATTTT.

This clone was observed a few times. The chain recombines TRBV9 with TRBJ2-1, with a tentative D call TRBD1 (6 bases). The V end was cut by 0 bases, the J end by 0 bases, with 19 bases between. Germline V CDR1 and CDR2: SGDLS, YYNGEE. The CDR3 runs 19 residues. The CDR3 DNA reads TGTGCCAGCAGCGTAGGGCCTTTAAGGGGGTTCTTCTCCTACAATGAGCAGTTCTTC. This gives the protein CASSVGPLRGFFSYNEQFF.